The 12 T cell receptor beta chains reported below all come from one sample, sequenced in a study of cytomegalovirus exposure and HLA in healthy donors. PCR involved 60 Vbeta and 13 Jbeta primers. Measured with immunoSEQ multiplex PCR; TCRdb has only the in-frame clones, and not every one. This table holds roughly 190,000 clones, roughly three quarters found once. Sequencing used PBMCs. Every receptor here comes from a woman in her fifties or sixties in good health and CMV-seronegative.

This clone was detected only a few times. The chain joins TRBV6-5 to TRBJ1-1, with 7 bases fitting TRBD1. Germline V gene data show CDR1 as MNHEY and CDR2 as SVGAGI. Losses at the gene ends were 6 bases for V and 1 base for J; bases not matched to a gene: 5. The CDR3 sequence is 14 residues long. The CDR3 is CASRRQGSNTEAFF. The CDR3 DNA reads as TGTGCCAGCAGGAGACAGGGATCGAACACTGAAGCTTTCTTT.

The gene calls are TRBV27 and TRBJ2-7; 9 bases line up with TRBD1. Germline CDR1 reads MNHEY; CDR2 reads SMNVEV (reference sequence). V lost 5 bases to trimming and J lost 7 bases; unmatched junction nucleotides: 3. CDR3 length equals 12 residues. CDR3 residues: CASSGQGQEQYF. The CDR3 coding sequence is TGTGCCAGCAGTGGACAGGGGCAGGAGCAGTACTTC.

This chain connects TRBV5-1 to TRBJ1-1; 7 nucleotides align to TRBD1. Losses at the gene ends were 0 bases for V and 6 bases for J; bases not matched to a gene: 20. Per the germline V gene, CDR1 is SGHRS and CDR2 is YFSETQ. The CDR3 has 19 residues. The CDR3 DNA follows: TGCGCCAGCAGCTTGGCGGTCAAGGTGACAGGGTCGAACTGGTCTGAAGCTTTCTTT. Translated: CASSLAVKVTGSNWSEAFF.

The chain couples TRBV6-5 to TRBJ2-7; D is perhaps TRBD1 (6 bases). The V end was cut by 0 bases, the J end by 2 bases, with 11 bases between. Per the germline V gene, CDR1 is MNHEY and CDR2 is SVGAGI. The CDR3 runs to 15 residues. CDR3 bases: TGTGCCAGCAGTTACTCGTGGGACACCACCTACGAGCAGTACTTC. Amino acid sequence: CASSYSWDTTYEQYF.

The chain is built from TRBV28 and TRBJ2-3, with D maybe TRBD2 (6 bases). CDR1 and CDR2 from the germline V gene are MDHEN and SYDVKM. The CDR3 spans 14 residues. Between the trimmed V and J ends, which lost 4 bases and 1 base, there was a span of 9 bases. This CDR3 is CASSYPSGTDTQYF. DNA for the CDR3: TGTGCCAGCAGTTATCCTAGCGGCACAGATACGCAGTATTTT.

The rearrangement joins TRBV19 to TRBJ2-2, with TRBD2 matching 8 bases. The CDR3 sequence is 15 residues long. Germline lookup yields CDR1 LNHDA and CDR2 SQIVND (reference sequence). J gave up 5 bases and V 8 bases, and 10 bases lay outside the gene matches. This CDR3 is CASREGVWETGELFF. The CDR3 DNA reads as TGTGCCAGTCGGGAGGGGGTGTGGGAAACCGGGGAGCTGTTTTTT.

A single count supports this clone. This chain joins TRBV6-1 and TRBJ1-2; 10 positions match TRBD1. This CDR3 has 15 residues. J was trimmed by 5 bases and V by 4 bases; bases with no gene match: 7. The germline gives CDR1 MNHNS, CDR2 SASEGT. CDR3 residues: CASSGLTGGGYGYTF. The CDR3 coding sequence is TGTGCCAGCAGTGGATTGACAGGGGGCGGTTATGGCTACACCTTC.

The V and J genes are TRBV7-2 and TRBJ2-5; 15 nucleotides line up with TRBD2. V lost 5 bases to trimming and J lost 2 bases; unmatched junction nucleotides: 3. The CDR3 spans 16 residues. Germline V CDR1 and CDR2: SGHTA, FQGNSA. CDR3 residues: CASSQGLAGGQETQYF. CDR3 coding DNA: TGTGCCAGCAGCCAGGGACTAGCGGGGGGTCAAGAGACCCAGTACTTC.

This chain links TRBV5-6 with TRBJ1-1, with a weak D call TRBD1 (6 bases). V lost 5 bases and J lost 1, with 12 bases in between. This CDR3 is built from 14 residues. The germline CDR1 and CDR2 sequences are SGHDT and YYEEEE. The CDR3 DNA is TGTGCCAGCAGTTCACAGGGCTGGAACACTGAAGCTTTCTTT. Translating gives CASSSQGWNTEAFF. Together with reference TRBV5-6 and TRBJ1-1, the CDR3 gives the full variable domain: DAGVTQSPTHLIKTRGQQVTLRCSPKSGHDTVSWYQQALGQGPQFIFQYYEEEERQRGNFPDRFSGHQFPNYSSELNVNALLLGDSALYLCASSSQGWNTEAFFGQGTRLTVV.

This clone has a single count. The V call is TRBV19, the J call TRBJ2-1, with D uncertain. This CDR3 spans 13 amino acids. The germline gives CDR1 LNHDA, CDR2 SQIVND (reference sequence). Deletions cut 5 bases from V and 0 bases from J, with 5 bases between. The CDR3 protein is CASSRSSYNEQFF. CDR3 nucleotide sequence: TGTGCCAGTAGTCGGAGCTCCTACAATGAGCAGTTCTTC.

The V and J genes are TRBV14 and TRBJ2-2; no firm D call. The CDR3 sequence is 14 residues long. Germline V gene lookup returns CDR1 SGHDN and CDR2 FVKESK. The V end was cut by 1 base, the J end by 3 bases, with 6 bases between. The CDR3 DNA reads TGTGCCAGCAGCCAAGGACTGTACACCGGGGAGCTGTTTTTT. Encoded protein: CASSQGLYTGELFF.

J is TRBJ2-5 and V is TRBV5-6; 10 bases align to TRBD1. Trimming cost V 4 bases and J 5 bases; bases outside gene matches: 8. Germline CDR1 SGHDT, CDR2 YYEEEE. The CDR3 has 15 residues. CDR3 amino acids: CASSQQGQGTETQYF. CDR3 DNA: TGTGCCAGCAGCCAGCAGGGACAGGGGACGGAGACCCAGTACTTC.